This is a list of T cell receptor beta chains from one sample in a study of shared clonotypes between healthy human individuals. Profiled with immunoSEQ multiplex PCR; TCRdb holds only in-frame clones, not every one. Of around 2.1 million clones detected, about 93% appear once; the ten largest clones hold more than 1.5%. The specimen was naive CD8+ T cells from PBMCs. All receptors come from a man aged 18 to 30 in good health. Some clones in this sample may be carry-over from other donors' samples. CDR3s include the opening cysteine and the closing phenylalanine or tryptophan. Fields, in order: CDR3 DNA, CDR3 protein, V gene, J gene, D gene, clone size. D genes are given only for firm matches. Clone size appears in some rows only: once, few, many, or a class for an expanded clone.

CDR3 DNA: TGTGCCAGCAGCGTAGGTAGCGGGAGTACCTACGAGCAGTACTTC
CDR3 protein: CASSVGSGSTYEQYF
V gene: TRBV9
J gene: TRBJ2-7
D gene: TRBD2
clone size: .

CDR3 DNA: TGTGCCAGCTCGGGCCGGGACAGGCTGGTATCAAGCTCCTACAATGAGCAGTTCTTC
CDR3 protein: CASSGRDRLVSSSYNEQFF
V gene: TRBV18
J gene: TRBJ2-1
D gene: TRBD1
clone size: .

CDR3 DNA: TGTGCCAGCAGCCAGACTAGGGCAGGCCACGAGCAGTACTTC
CDR3 protein: CASSQTRAGHEQYF
V gene: TRBV11-2
J gene: TRBJ2-7
D gene: .
clone size: .

CDR3 DNA: TGCGCCAGCAGCCCCTATCCAACTGGAAACACCATATATTTT
CDR3 protein: CASSPYPTGNTIYF
V gene: TRBV4-1
J gene: TRBJ1-3
D gene: .
clone size: .

CDR3 DNA: TGCGCCAGCAGCCAAGGTTCACGCAGCTCCTACAATGAGCAGTTCTTC
CDR3 protein: CASSQGSRSSYNEQFF
V gene: TRBV4-3
J gene: TRBJ2-1
D gene: .
clone size: .

CDR3 DNA: TGTGCCAGCAGCTTACGGGGCAGGGGACCCCTCCATGAGCAGTTCTTC
CDR3 protein: CASSLRGRGPLHEQFF
V gene: TRBV7-3
J gene: TRBJ2-1
D gene: .
clone size: .

CDR3 DNA: TGTGCCAGTAGTCCCAAGACAGGGGGACCCGGGGAGCTGTTTTTT
CDR3 protein: CASSPKTGGPGELFF
V gene: TRBV19
J gene: TRBJ2-2
D gene: TRBD1
clone size: .

CDR3 DNA: TGTGCCAGCAGCTCGACTGTAGAGCAGTTCTTC
CDR3 protein: CASSSTVEQFF
V gene: TRBV11-2
J gene: TRBJ2-1
D gene: .
clone size: .

CDR3 DNA: TGTGCCAGCAGCTTAATTTCGGAAAGCAATGAGCAGTTCTTC
CDR3 protein: CASSLISESNEQFF
V gene: TRBV7-2
J gene: TRBJ2-1
D gene: .
clone size: .

CDR3 DNA: TGTGCCAGCTCACTAAGGGCCGAGACAGGGGGGTTTGGACCCCAGCATTTT
CDR3 protein: CASSLRAETGGFGPQHF
V gene: TRBV18
J gene: TRBJ1-5
D gene: TRBD1
clone size: .

CDR3 DNA: TGTGCCAGTAGTAACCGACAGGGTAGCGGTGAAAAACTGTTTTTT
CDR3 protein: CASSNRQGSGEKLFF
V gene: TRBV19
J gene: TRBJ1-4
D gene: TRBD1
clone size: once

CDR3 DNA: TGTGCCAGCAGTTTGACTAGCGGGACCTTCTCCTACGAGCAGTACTTC
CDR3 protein: CASSLTSGTFSYEQYF
V gene: TRBV27
J gene: TRBJ2-7
D gene: TRBD2
clone size: .

CDR3 DNA: TGTGCCAGCAGTTTCGGACTAGCGGGGACCGGGGAGCTGTTTTTT
CDR3 protein: CASSFGLAGTGELFF
V gene: TRBV28
J gene: TRBJ2-2
D gene: TRBD2
clone size: .

CDR3 DNA: TGTGCCAACTCACAGGGAACCGGGGAGCTGTTTTTT
CDR3 protein: CANSQGTGELFF
V gene: TRBV7-9
J gene: TRBJ2-2
D gene: .
clone size: .

CDR3 DNA: TGTGCCAGTAGTAGTGAGTTGGGTTTCCCCTACGAGCAGTACTTC
CDR3 protein: CASSSELGFPYEQYF
V gene: TRBV19
J gene: TRBJ2-7
D gene: .
clone size: .

CDR3 DNA: TGTGCCAGCAGTTTAATTGTCGGCCCGTTCTTGTCTAATGAGCAGTTCTTC
CDR3 protein: CASSLIVGPFLSNEQFF
V gene: TRBV28
J gene: TRBJ2-1
D gene: .
clone size: once

CDR3 DNA: TGTGCCAGCAGCTTAGTCCCAGATACGCAGTATTTT
CDR3 protein: CASSLVPDTQYF
V gene: TRBV7-2
J gene: TRBJ2-3
D gene: .
clone size: .

CDR3 DNA: TGTGCCAGCAGTTACCGGCGCACAGATACGCAGTATTTT
CDR3 protein: CASSYRRTDTQYF
V gene: TRBV6-5
J gene: TRBJ2-3
D gene: .
clone size: once

CDR3 DNA: TGTGCCAGTAGTATCAGGGATAGACGAGAGACCCAGTACTTC
CDR3 protein: CASSIRDRRETQYF
V gene: TRBV19
J gene: TRBJ2-5
D gene: .
clone size: .

CDR3 DNA: TGTGCCAGCTCACCACCACCGGGGAGCCGCCAAGAGACCCAGTACTTC
CDR3 protein: CASSPPPGSRQETQYF
V gene: TRBV18
J gene: TRBJ2-5
D gene: .
clone size: .

CDR3 DNA: TGTGCCAGCAGCTCGGGGGGACTAGACACAGATACGCAGTATTTT
CDR3 protein: CASSSGGLDTDTQYF
V gene: TRBV11-2
J gene: TRBJ2-3
D gene: TRBD2
clone size: .

CDR3 DNA: TGTGCCTGGAAGGGCGGGGGCAGGCAAAGCACTGAAGCTTTCTTT
CDR3 protein: CAWKGGGRQSTEAFF
V gene: TRBV30
J gene: TRBJ1-1
D gene: .
clone size: .

CDR3 DNA: TGTGCCAGCAGCCCTCAGGGACTAGCTTCCCATGAGCAGTTCTTC
CDR3 protein: CASSPQGLASHEQFF
V gene: TRBV7-9
J gene: TRBJ2-1
D gene: TRBD2
clone size: .

CDR3 DNA: TGTGCCAGCAGTTTCACCGGGACAACCGGGGAGCTGTTTTTT
CDR3 protein: CASSFTGTTGELFF
V gene: TRBV28
J gene: TRBJ2-2
D gene: .
clone size: .

CDR3 DNA: TGCAGCGTTGTAAAGGGTAGCGGGAGGACTGCGTACGAGCAGTACTTC
CDR3 protein: CSVVKGSGRTAYEQYF
V gene: TRBV29-1
J gene: TRBJ2-7
D gene: TRBD2
clone size: .

CDR3 DNA: TGTGCCAGCAGCCTTTTTGGTTGGAACACTGAAGCTTTCTTT
CDR3 protein: CASSLFGWNTEAFF
V gene: TRBV11-2
J gene: TRBJ1-1
D gene: .
clone size: .